This entry describes one T cell receptor (beta chain). Trimming shortened V by 6 bases and J by 3 bases, and 15 bases separated the two germline ends. The CDR3 consists of 15 residues. The sample is drawn from a study of CD8 T cells in Susac syndrome. With random hexamers, about 0.45 to 1 ug RNA was reverse transcribed. Amplification of TCR beta CDR3 across 54 Vbeta and 13 Jbeta was performed with immunoSEQ multiplex PCR. TCRdb re-analysed the immunoSEQ multiplex PCR reads in MiXCR, keeping a single row per CDR3 protein. Of roughly 400,000 distinct CDR3 sequences listed, around 83% were seen once; the top ten hold under 0.15%. Patients with stable or active relapsing-remitting disease, all of them treatment-naive, made up the multiple sclerosis controls.

Input material: CD8+ T cells from PBMCs. The chain recombines TRBV12-3 or TRBV12-4 with TRBJ2-1, with D maybe TRBD2 (5 bases). The TCR sequence derives from a human donor with multiple sclerosis. DNA of the CDR3: TGTGCCAGCAGCCCGTCAGCGGACCTCTACAATGAGCAGTTCTTC. Encoded protein: CASSPSADLYNEQFF.